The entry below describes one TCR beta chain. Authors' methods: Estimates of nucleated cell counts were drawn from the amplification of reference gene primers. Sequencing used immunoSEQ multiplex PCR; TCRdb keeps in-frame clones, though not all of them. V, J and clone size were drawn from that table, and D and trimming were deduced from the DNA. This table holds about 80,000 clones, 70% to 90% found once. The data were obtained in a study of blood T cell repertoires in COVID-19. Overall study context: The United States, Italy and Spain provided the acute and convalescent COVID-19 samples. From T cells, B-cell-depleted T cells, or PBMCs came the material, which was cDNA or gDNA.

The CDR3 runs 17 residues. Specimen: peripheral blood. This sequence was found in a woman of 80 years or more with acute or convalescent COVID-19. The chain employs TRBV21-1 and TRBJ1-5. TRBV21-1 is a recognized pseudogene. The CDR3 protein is CASSKAAETRSNQPQHF. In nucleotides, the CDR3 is TGTGCCAGCAGCAAAGCTGCGGAGACTCGGAGCAATCAGCCCCAGCATTTT.